This is a list of T cell receptor beta chains from one sample in a study of OX40 agonist ivuxolimab in advanced cancers. Assay used: immunoSEQ multiplex PCR; TCRdb lists only in-frame clones, some missing. Seen here are fewer than 45,000 clones, 84% observed once, and the top ten hold around 1.9%. This specimen consisted of CD4+ or CD8+ T cells sorted from blood, obtained in a trial of the OX40 agonist ivuxolimab. All receptors derive from an adult with an advanced solid tumor such as melanoma, head and neck, liver or kidney cancer. Each CDR3 is given with its conserved first and last residue. Fields, in order: J gene, V gene, D gene, clone size, CDR3 DNA, CDR3 protein. D genes are given only for firm matches. The size entry is marked missing in some rows and otherwise reads once, few, many or a size class.

j_gene: TRBJ2-7
v_gene: TRBV28
d_gene: TRBD2
abundance: NA
CDR3nt: TGTGCCAGCAGTTATTTAAATATGGGGACTAGCGGGATGGTTTCCTACGAGCAGTACTTC
CDR3aa: CASSYLNMGTSGMVSYEQYF

j_gene: TRBJ2-3
v_gene: TRBV27
d_gene: NA
abundance: NA
CDR3nt: TGTGCCAGCAGTCCCAGACTGGGAAGGCAGTATTTT
CDR3aa: CASSPRLGRQYF

j_gene: TRBJ2-2
v_gene: TRBV19
d_gene: TRBD1
abundance: NA
CDR3nt: TGTGCCAGTAAAGTACAGGGGGAAGTCACCGGGGAGCTGTTTTTT
CDR3aa: CASKVQGEVTGELFF

j_gene: TRBJ2-6
v_gene: TRBV6-1
d_gene: NA
abundance: NA
CDR3nt: TGTGCCAGCAGTTCATCTGGGGCCAACGTCCTGACTTTC
CDR3aa: CASSSSGANVLTF

j_gene: TRBJ2-7
v_gene: TRBV5-1
d_gene: NA
abundance: NA
CDR3nt: TGCGCCAGCAGCAGGACGGACTTACAGGGAGGCGAGCAGTACTTC
CDR3aa: CASSRTDLQGGEQYF

j_gene: TRBJ2-2
v_gene: TRBV10-3
d_gene: NA
abundance: NA
CDR3nt: TGTGCCATCACAAACCCGGGACCAGAATTCGGGGAGCTGTTTTTT
CDR3aa: CAITNPGPEFGELFF

j_gene: TRBJ2-3
v_gene: TRBV6-4
d_gene: NA
abundance: once
CDR3nt: TGTGCCAGCAGTGGACTAGGGGGTGATACGCAGTATTTT
CDR3aa: CASSGLGGDTQYF

j_gene: TRBJ2-3
v_gene: TRBV27
d_gene: NA
abundance: NA
CDR3nt: TGTGCCAGCAGGTGGGGCGGAGGGGGGGCATCAGATACGCAGTATTTT
CDR3aa: CASRWGGGGASDTQYF

j_gene: TRBJ1-5
v_gene: TRBV27
d_gene: TRBD1
abundance: NA
CDR3nt: TGTGCCAGCCAGCCGTTCGGGACAGGAAATAGCAATCAGCCCCAGCATTTT
CDR3aa: CASQPFGTGNSNQPQHF

j_gene: TRBJ2-3
v_gene: TRBV9
d_gene: NA
abundance: once
CDR3nt: TGTGCCAGCAGCGAGGTTGGAGATACGCAGTATTTT
CDR3aa: CASSEVGDTQYF

j_gene: TRBJ1-4
v_gene: TRBV5-1
d_gene: TRBD1
abundance: NA
CDR3nt: TGCGCCAGCAGCTTGGGACAGGGGACTGAAAAACTGTTTTTT
CDR3aa: CASSLGQGTEKLFF

j_gene: TRBJ1-1
v_gene: TRBV7-9
d_gene: NA
abundance: NA
CDR3nt: TGTGCCAGCAGCTTTGGTCGAGGGAACACTGAAGCTTTCTTT
CDR3aa: CASSFGRGNTEAFF

j_gene: TRBJ1-1
v_gene: TRBV4-2
d_gene: NA
abundance: NA
CDR3nt: TGTGCCAGCAGCCAAGATCTTGGGCAGTTGAACACTGAAGCTTTCTTT
CDR3aa: CASSQDLGQLNTEAFF

j_gene: TRBJ2-5
v_gene: TRBV5-6
d_gene: NA
abundance: NA
CDR3nt: TGTGCCAGCAGCTCGGGACCTCAAGAGACCCAGTACTTC
CDR3aa: CASSSGPQETQYF

j_gene: TRBJ2-5
v_gene: TRBV18
d_gene: NA
abundance: NA
CDR3nt: TGTGCCAGCTCACCACAGCAAAAAGAGACCCAGTACTTC
CDR3aa: CASSPQQKETQYF

j_gene: TRBJ2-5
v_gene: TRBV9
d_gene: NA
abundance: few
CDR3nt: TGTGCCAGCAGCGTACAGGGGGGGCTCAAGGAGACCCAGTACTTC
CDR3aa: CASSVQGGLKETQYF

j_gene: TRBJ2-5
v_gene: TRBV7-7
d_gene: NA
abundance: NA
CDR3nt: TGTGCTAGCAGCTTAGCCGCCGAAGAGACCCAGTACTTC
CDR3aa: CASSLAAEETQYF

j_gene: TRBJ2-7
v_gene: TRBV29-1
d_gene: TRBD1
abundance: NA
CDR3nt: TGCAGCGTCGCACAGGGGGCCCCCCTCGAGCAGTACTTC
CDR3aa: CSVAQGAPLEQYF

j_gene: TRBJ2-7
v_gene: TRBV10-2
d_gene: NA
abundance: NA
CDR3nt: TGCGCCAGCAGTCGTCGTGACTCCTCCTACGAGCAGTACTTC
CDR3aa: CASSRRDSSYEQYF

j_gene: TRBJ1-2
v_gene: TRBV28
d_gene: NA
abundance: NA
CDR3nt: TGTGCCAGCAGACCTGGGGGGTATCTCTATGGCTACACCTTC
CDR3aa: CASRPGGYLYGYTF

j_gene: TRBJ2-7
v_gene: TRBV21-1
d_gene: NA
abundance: NA
CDR3nt: TGTGCCAGCAGCTGCGGGTCTTTGGGGGTCTACGAGCAGTACTTC
CDR3aa: CASSCGSLGVYEQYF

j_gene: TRBJ2-7
v_gene: TRBV19
d_gene: NA
abundance: NA
CDR3nt: TGTGCCAGTAGTATAGTGGGGGCTGGCAACGAGCAGTACTTC
CDR3aa: CASSIVGAGNEQYF

j_gene: TRBJ1-1
v_gene: TRBV6-5
d_gene: NA
abundance: NA
CDR3nt: TGTGCCAGCAGTTACTCGGCAGGAATCACTGAAGCTTTCTTT
CDR3aa: CASSYSAGITEAFF

j_gene: TRBJ1-1
v_gene: TRBV2
d_gene: NA
abundance: NA
CDR3nt: TGTGCCAGCAGCGGACAGCCGAACACTGAAGCTTTCTTT
CDR3aa: CASSGQPNTEAFF

j_gene: TRBJ1-1
v_gene: TRBV10-3
d_gene: NA
abundance: NA
CDR3nt: TGTGCCATCAGTGAGTACCTTCGTCAGGGAGGGACTGAAGCTTTCTTT
CDR3aa: CAISEYLRQGGTEAFF

j_gene: TRBJ2-5
v_gene: TRBV29-1
d_gene: NA
abundance: NA
CDR3nt: TGCAGCGTTGCTTACCTATCAGAGACCCAGTACTTC
CDR3aa: CSVAYLSETQYF

j_gene: TRBJ2-1
v_gene: TRBV19
d_gene: NA
abundance: NA
CDR3nt: TGTGCCAGTAGTCCCTCGTTCGGTTCCGGCTACAATGAGCAGTTCTTC
CDR3aa: CASSPSFGSGYNEQFF

j_gene: TRBJ2-5
v_gene: TRBV5-4
d_gene: NA
abundance: NA
CDR3nt: TGTGCCAGCAGCCCTCGCGTTGACACCCAGGTGTGGGAGACCCAGTACTTC
CDR3aa: CASSPRVDTQVWETQYF

j_gene: TRBJ2-5
v_gene: TRBV5-1
d_gene: TRBD1
abundance: NA
CDR3nt: TGCGCCAGCAGCGCCGGACAGGGTCTGGAGACCCAGTACTTC
CDR3aa: CASSAGQGLETQYF

j_gene: TRBJ2-2
v_gene: TRBV19
d_gene: TRBD2
abundance: NA
CDR3nt: TGTGCCAGTAGTATAGATGCGGGGGGCACGAACACCGGGGAGCTGTTTTTT
CDR3aa: CASSIDAGGTNTGELFF

j_gene: TRBJ2-7
v_gene: TRBV6-5
d_gene: TRBD1
abundance: NA
CDR3nt: TGTGCCAGCAGCGACAGGGGACCCTACGAGCAGTACTTC
CDR3aa: CASSDRGPYEQYF

j_gene: TRBJ1-4
v_gene: TRBV13
d_gene: NA
abundance: NA
CDR3nt: TGTGCCAGCAGGGACCCGGGGCCGGAGGGGGAAAAACTGTTTTTT
CDR3aa: CASRDPGPEGEKLFF

j_gene: TRBJ2-1
v_gene: TRBV18
d_gene: NA
abundance: NA
CDR3nt: TGTGCCAGCTCACCATTGGGTCCCAACAATGAGCAGTTCTTC
CDR3aa: CASSPLGPNNEQFF

j_gene: TRBJ2-2
v_gene: TRBV5-4
d_gene: TRBD1
abundance: few
CDR3nt: TGTGCCAGCAGCGCACCCGGGACAGGGGCCCTTTCCGGGGAGCTGTTTTTT
CDR3aa: CASSAPGTGALSGELFF

j_gene: TRBJ2-1
v_gene: TRBV6-4
d_gene: NA
abundance: NA
CDR3nt: TGTGCCAGCAGTGACGGCCCTTACAATGAGCAGTTCTTC
CDR3aa: CASSDGPYNEQFF

j_gene: TRBJ2-1
v_gene: TRBV4-2
d_gene: NA
abundance: NA
CDR3nt: TGTGCCAGCAGCCAAGAGGGGGGCTCCTACAATGAGCAGTTCTTC
CDR3aa: CASSQEGGSYNEQFF

j_gene: TRBJ2-7
v_gene: TRBV19
d_gene: NA
abundance: NA
CDR3nt: TGTGCCAGTAGGGGACCACGTCTTGGCTCGTTAGGCTACGAGCAGTACTTC
CDR3aa: CASRGPRLGSLGYEQYF

j_gene: TRBJ1-5
v_gene: TRBV7-9
d_gene: NA
abundance: NA
CDR3nt: TGTGCCAGCAGCTTAGGTGGGTTAGGGCAGCCCCAGCATTTT
CDR3aa: CASSLGGLGQPQHF

j_gene: TRBJ2-5
v_gene: TRBV9
d_gene: NA
abundance: NA
CDR3nt: TGTGCCAGCAGCGCGGGTCTCCCCCCATACCCTCAAGAGACCCAGTACTTC
CDR3aa: CASSAGLPPYPQETQYF

j_gene: TRBJ2-5
v_gene: TRBV5-1
d_gene: TRBD2
abundance: NA
CDR3nt: TGCGCCAGCAGCCTAGCGGGGTCAGAGACCCAGTACTTC
CDR3aa: CASSLAGSETQYF

j_gene: TRBJ2-7
v_gene: TRBV2
d_gene: NA
abundance: few
CDR3nt: TGTGCCAGCAGGCCCTCTAGCTCCGGCACCTACGAGCAGTACTTC
CDR3aa: CASRPSSSGTYEQYF

j_gene: TRBJ2-5
v_gene: TRBV5-1
d_gene: TRBD2
abundance: NA
CDR3nt: TGCGCCAGCAGCTTGGAGGCGGGGGGCCTTGAGACCCAGTACTTC
CDR3aa: CASSLEAGGLETQYF

j_gene: TRBJ2-1
v_gene: TRBV7-9
d_gene: NA
abundance: NA
CDR3nt: TGTGCCAGCAGCTCAAGGGGCCCTAGTGAGCAGTTCTTC
CDR3aa: CASSSRGPSEQFF

j_gene: TRBJ1-1
v_gene: TRBV28
d_gene: NA
abundance: NA
CDR3nt: TGTGCCAGCAGCAAAAACACTGAAGCTTTCTTT
CDR3aa: CASSKNTEAFF

j_gene: TRBJ1-5
v_gene: TRBV28
d_gene: NA
abundance: NA
CDR3nt: TGTGCCAGCAGAAAAGGGGTCAAGCCCCAGCATTTT
CDR3aa: CASRKGVKPQHF

j_gene: TRBJ1-2
v_gene: TRBV15
d_gene: TRBD1
abundance: NA
CDR3nt: TGTGCCACCAGCAGAGGACAGGGTGACGGCTACACCTTC
CDR3aa: CATSRGQGDGYTF

j_gene: TRBJ2-7
v_gene: TRBV5-4
d_gene: NA
abundance: NA
CDR3nt: TGTGCCAGCAGCAGACATAGCTCCTACGAGCAGTACTTC
CDR3aa: CASSRHSSYEQYF

j_gene: TRBJ1-5
v_gene: TRBV7-8
d_gene: TRBD1
abundance: NA
CDR3nt: TGTGCCAGCAGCTCGACAGGGATCAATCAGCCCCAGCATTTT
CDR3aa: CASSSTGINQPQHF

j_gene: TRBJ2-3
v_gene: TRBV9
d_gene: NA
abundance: NA
CDR3nt: TGTGCCAGCAGCCCCGTGGACATTGCCACAGATACGCAGTATTTT
CDR3aa: CASSPVDIATDTQYF

j_gene: TRBJ2-1
v_gene: TRBV5-1
d_gene: TRBD2
abundance: NA
CDR3nt: TGCGCCAGCAGCCCTGGACTAGCGGGGTCCTCCTACAATGAGCAGTTCTTC
CDR3aa: CASSPGLAGSSYNEQFF

j_gene: TRBJ2-7
v_gene: TRBV2
d_gene: NA
abundance: NA
CDR3nt: TGTGCCAGCACCGTTGGGACGGCACCCTGGGAGCAGTACTTC
CDR3aa: CASTVGTAPWEQYF

j_gene: TRBJ2-1
v_gene: TRBV19
d_gene: TRBD2
abundance: NA
CDR3nt: TGTGCCAGTAACAGCGGAAGCGGGGGGATCCATGAGCAGTTCTTC
CDR3aa: CASNSGSGGIHEQFF

j_gene: TRBJ2-7
v_gene: TRBV4-1
d_gene: TRBD1
abundance: NA
CDR3nt: TGCGCCAGCAGCCGAGACGGACAGGGGGCCTACGAGCAGTACTTC
CDR3aa: CASSRDGQGAYEQYF

j_gene: TRBJ1-2
v_gene: TRBV7-2
d_gene: TRBD1
abundance: NA
CDR3nt: TGTGCCAGCAGCTTGGACAGGACAGGGTATGGCTACACCTTC
CDR3aa: CASSLDRTGYGYTF

j_gene: TRBJ2-1
v_gene: TRBV7-2
d_gene: TRBD2
abundance: NA
CDR3nt: TGTGCCAGCAGCTTACGTCTAGCGGGGGGCGGTGAGCAGTTCTTC
CDR3aa: CASSLRLAGGGEQFF

j_gene: TRBJ2-2
v_gene: TRBV25-1
d_gene: TRBD2
abundance: NA
CDR3nt: TGTGCCAGCAGGGCCCCGAAGGGCGGGAGGGCCGAGTACCGGGGAGCTGTTTTT
CDR3aa: CASRAPKGGRAEYRGAVF

j_gene: TRBJ2-7
v_gene: TRBV6-5
d_gene: TRBD1
abundance: NA
CDR3nt: TGTGCCAGCAGTATAGACAGGGGGCCCTACGAGCAGTACTTC
CDR3aa: CASSIDRGPYEQYF

j_gene: TRBJ1-2
v_gene: TRBV12-5
d_gene: NA
abundance: NA
CDR3nt: TGTGCTAGTGGTTTGGGGCTTAACTATGGCTACACCTTC
CDR3aa: CASGLGLNYGYTF

j_gene: TRBJ2-5
v_gene: TRBV6-5
d_gene: NA
abundance: NA
CDR3nt: TGTGCCAGCAGTTACTCACGGATCCAAGAGACCCAGTACTTC
CDR3aa: CASSYSRIQETQYF

j_gene: TRBJ1-1
v_gene: TRBV5-5
d_gene: NA
abundance: NA
CDR3nt: TGTGCCAGCACCCCGCCCCAGAATACTGGGAGGGACACTGAAGCTTTCTTT
CDR3aa: CASTPPQNTGRDTEAFF